A selection of T cell receptor beta chains follows, all from one sample in a study of technical replicates of blood from several donors. The assay was immunoSEQ multiplex PCR, and TCRdb's table has in-frame clones only and misses some. The table shows tens of thousands of clones, with 95% to 98% occurring only once. Sequencing input: T cells isolated from PBMCs. Source of these receptors: a human donor in good health. The CDR3 runs from the conserved cysteine through the conserved F or W. The order of the fields is J gene, V gene, D gene, clone size, CDR3 DNA, CDR3 protein. D genes are given only for firm matches. The listing skips clone size in some rows; elsewhere it reads once, few, many or a size class.

TRBJ2-7 TRBV7-9 TRBD1 NA TGTGCCAGCTCCAGGTGGACAGGGAACTCCTACGAGCAGTACTTC CASSRWTGNSYEQYF
TRBJ2-5 TRBV5-1 NA NA TGCGCCAGCTCACTGTACCAAGAGACCCAGTACTTC CASSLYQETQYF
TRBJ2-7 TRBV6-1 NA NA TGTGCCAGCAGTGAAGCGCGGGGGCTTTCCTACGAGCAGTACTTC CASSEARGLSYEQYF
TRBJ1-2 TRBV2 TRBD1 NA TGTGCCAGCACCCTCGGGGGAGTGACAGGGGGCAATGGCTACACCTTC CASTLGGVTGGNGYTF
TRBJ2-1 TRBV7-7 NA once TGTGCCAGCAGCCTTATATCCTGGAGCTCCTACAATGAGCAGTTCTTC CASSLISWSSYNEQFF
TRBJ2-3 TRBV7-2 NA NA TGTGCCAGCAGTTATTCCGGGAATACGCAGTATTTT CASSYSGNTQYF
TRBJ2-7 TRBV30 TRBD1 NA TGTGCCTACCACCGGGACAGGGTTTCCTACGAGCAGTACTTC CAYHRDRVSYEQYF
TRBJ1-2 TRBV5-6 TRBD1 NA TGTGCCAGCAGCCTCCGACCGGGACAGGGTTTAGCGAACTATGGCTACACCTTC CASSLRPGQGLANYGYTF
TRBJ2-7 TRBV6-6 TRBD2 NA TGTGCCAGCAGTCCTCGGACTAGCGGGTCCTACGAGCAGTACTTC CASSPRTSGSYEQYF
TRBJ2-5 TRBV29-1 TRBD2 NA TGCAGCGCCATTCTTGGACTAGCGCAAGAGACCCAGTACTTC CSAILGLAQETQYF
TRBJ2-1 TRBV25-1 NA NA TGTGCCAGCAGTGAATACCGGGGGGCGACGATACGTGAGCAGTTCTTC CASSEYRGATIREQFF
TRBJ2-1 TRBV10-1 TRBD2 NA TGCGCCAGCGCCCAGACTAGCGGGGGTATCAATGAGCAGTTCTTC CASAQTSGGINEQFF
TRBJ1-2 TRBV14 NA once TGTGCCAGCAGCCAAGGGGTGACAGGTGGGATCTATGGCTACACCTTC CASSQGVTGGIYGYTF
TRBJ2-2 TRBV9 NA NA TGTGCCAGCAGCGTCTTACCTCAGGGCGGTCCCGGGGAGCTGTTTTTT CASSVLPQGGPGELFF
TRBJ1-2 TRBV9 TRBD1 NA TGTGCCAGCAGCTCCCGGACAGGGGGCGACTATGGCTACACCTTC CASSSRTGGDYGYTF
TRBJ2-3 TRBV2 NA NA TGTGCCAGCAGTGAAGGAGGGCTAAACACAGATACGCAGTATTTT CASSEGGLNTDTQYF
TRBJ2-5 TRBV29-1 NA NA TGCAGCGTTGCCAGGGCTGAGACCCAGTACTTC CSVARAETQYF
TRBJ1-5 TRBV6-5 TRBD1 NA TGTGCCAGCAGAACGACAGGGGAGCCCCAGCATTTT CASRTTGEPQHF
TRBJ2-7 TRBV11-3 NA NA TGTGCCAGCAGCTTAGTAACCAGTTCCTACGAGCAGTACTTC CASSLVTSSYEQYF
TRBJ1-2 TRBV19 NA NA TGTGCCAGTAGTACGGGATCCGTCTCGCGGGATGGCTACACCTTC CASSTGSVSRDGYTF
TRBJ1-1 TRBV6-6 TRBD1 NA TGTGCCAGCAGTTTTCGACAGGGAAGGGGGCCCACTGAAGCTTTCTTT CASSFRQGRGPTEAFF
TRBJ2-7 TRBV5-6 NA NA TGTGCCAGCAGCTTGGGGACAGTCTCCTACGAGCAGTACTTC CASSLGTVSYEQYF
TRBJ2-1 TRBV18 TRBD2 NA TGTGCCAGCTCACCACGTAGCGGGAGGACCTACAATGAGCAGTTCTTC CASSPRSGRTYNEQFF
TRBJ1-5 TRBV5-1 NA once TGCGCCATCCCAAGGCGGAGGGGTTCGGGGCCCCCGTATCAGCCCCAGCATTTT CAIPRRRGSGPPYQPQHF
TRBJ2-1 TRBV5-4 TRBD2 NA TGTGCCAGCAGCCCGGGACTAGCGTCGGGGCTTGAGCAGTTCTTC CASSPGLASGLEQFF
TRBJ2-3 TRBV7-9 TRBD2 NA TGTGCCAGCAGCGGGGGGGGAAACACAGATACGCAGTATTTT CASSGGGNTDTQYF
TRBJ2-7 TRBV6-5 TRBD2 NA TGTGCCAGCAGTTATAGCGGGACCTCCTACGAGCAGTACTTC CASSYSGTSYEQYF
TRBJ2-2 TRBV7-2 TRBD2 NA TGTGCCAGCAGCTTACCGGACTACGCGGGAGTAGAAGGGGAGCTGTTTTTT CASSLPDYAGVEGELFF
TRBJ1-2 TRBV19 TRBD1 NA TGTGCCAGTAGTATAAACAGGGGGCAGCTTCCTGGCTACACCTTC CASSINRGQLPGYTF
TRBJ2-7 TRBV15 NA NA TGTGCCACCAGCTTGGACTCTCACGGCTACGAGCAGTACTTC CATSLDSHGYEQYF